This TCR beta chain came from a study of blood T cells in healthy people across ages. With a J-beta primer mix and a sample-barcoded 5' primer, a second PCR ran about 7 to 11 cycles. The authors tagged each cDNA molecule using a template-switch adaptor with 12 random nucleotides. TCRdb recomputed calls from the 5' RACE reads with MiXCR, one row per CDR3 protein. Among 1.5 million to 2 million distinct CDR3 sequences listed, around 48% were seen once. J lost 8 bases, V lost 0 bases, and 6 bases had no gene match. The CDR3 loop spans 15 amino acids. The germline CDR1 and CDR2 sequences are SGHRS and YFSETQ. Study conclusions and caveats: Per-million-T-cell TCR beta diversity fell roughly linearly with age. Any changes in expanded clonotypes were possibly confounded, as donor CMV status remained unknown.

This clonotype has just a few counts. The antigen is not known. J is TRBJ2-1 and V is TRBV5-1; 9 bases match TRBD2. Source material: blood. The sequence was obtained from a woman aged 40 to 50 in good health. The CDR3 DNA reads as TGCGCCAGCAGCTTGGCGAGCGGGGGGTGGGATGAGCAGTTCTTC. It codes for CASSLASGGWDEQFF.